This TCR beta chain was retrieved from a study of T cells in Graves' hyperthyroidism and ophthalmopathy. Trimming removed 0 bases at V and 3 bases at J, with 30 bases between. CDR1 and CDR2 (germline): DFQATT, SNEGSKA (reference sequence). The CDR3 is 20 amino acids. Template material for amplifying TCR beta CDR3 regions consisted of RNA transcripts. TCR CDR3 regions were first amplified by RT-PCR with HTBI primers. From the multiplex PCR reads, TCRdb called clonotypes with MiXCR, one entry per CDR3 protein. Of 300,000 to 400,000 distinct CDR3 sequences in the sample, around a sixth were seen once. This clonotype was counted ten times or more.

This TCR was recovered from a woman aged 45-59 years with Graves' hyperthyroidism. Sequences were obtained from blood. This rearrangement joins TRBV20-1 to TRBJ2-7; D might be TRBD2 (7 bases). The CDR3 protein is CSARDRSIKPSGAGVYEQYF. The CDR3 region has the DNA TGCAGTGCTAGAGATCGTTCCATAAAACCCTCGGGGGCGGGGGTCTACGAGCAGTACTTC.